Each of the 25 T cell receptor beta chains below was sequenced from the same sample in a study of a mutant IDH1 vaccine in newly diagnosed glioma. Method: immunoSEQ multiplex PCR; TCRdb's copy keeps in-frame clones and lacks some. Of over 30,000 clones listed, around four fifths were seen once; the top ten hold roughly 10%. As for time point: baseline, week 1 (first vaccination visit). The treatment denotes: pre-vaccination baseline after standard-of-care therapy. Material: peripheral blood mononuclear cells (PBMCs), obtained from a glioma patient treated with radiotherapy, temozolomide or both. These receptors were collected from a man aged 50 or older with glioma. Some clones in this sample may be carry-over from other donors' samples.

This clone was found once. The rearrangement uses TRBV6-4 and TRBJ2-5; D is tentatively TRBD1 or TRBD2 (7 bases each). Germline V CDR1 and CDR2: MRHNA, SNTAGT. The ends were cut back, 2 bases at V and 7 bases at J, with 20 bases in the middle. The CDR3 is 16 amino acids. CDR3 amino acids: CASSDPANTGEGTQYF. The CDR3 DNA follows: TGTGCCAGCAGTGACCCTGCCAATACAGGGGAGGGGACCCAGTACTTC.

Only one count was recorded for this clone. CDR3 coding DNA: TGTGCCAGCAGCGGGATGGGACAGGGGCAAGCCTCCTATGGCTACACCTTC. Its translation is CASSGMGQGQASYGYTF. This chain connects TRBV9 to TRBJ1-2; 10 bases match TRBD1. Germline V CDR1 and CDR2: SGDLS, YYNGEE. The CDR3 covers 17 residues. The ends lost 3 bases at V and 4 bases at J; junction bases unmatched: 12. Supplemented by reference TRBV9 and TRBJ1-2, the full variable domain reads DSGVTQTPKHLITATGQRVTLRCSPRSGDLSVYWYQQSLDQGLQFLIQYYNGEERAKGNILERFSAQQFPDLHSELNLSSLELGDSALYFCASSGMGQGQASYGYTFGSGTRLTVV.

The V gene is TRBV18, the J gene TRBJ2-7; D possibly matches TRBD1 or TRBD2 (5 bases each). Per the germline V gene, CDR1 is KGHSH and CDR2 is LQKENI. The V end was cut by 6 bases, the J end by 6 bases, with 15 bases between. This CDR3 is 13 amino acids long. CDR3 in amino acids: CASSYQGTGEQYF. DNA for the CDR3: TGTGCCAGCTCTTACCAAGGGACGGGCGAGCAGTACTTC.

The rearrangement uses TRBV2 and TRBJ2-4, with D unclear. Germline V lookup: CDR1 SNHLY, CDR2 FYNNEI. The CDR3 spans 14 residues. V lost 6 bases to trimming and J lost 4 bases, with 13 bases between them. The CDR3 region is CASRLAGSKNIQYF. The CDR3 DNA reads as TGTGCCAGCAGACTCGCCGGATCGAAAAACATTCAGTACTTC.

The V gene is TRBV19, the J gene TRBJ2-2; D is perhaps TRBD1 (6 bases). Germline CDR1 is LNHDA and CDR2 is SQIVND (reference sequence). V lost 7 bases, J lost 7 bases, and 19 bases lay in between. There are 15 residues in the CDR3. CDR3 nucleotide sequence: TGTGCCAGTACCATTTCCACAGGGTTGGACGGGGAGCTGTTTTTT. It is translated as CASTISTGLDGELFF.

The chain is built from TRBV21-1 and TRBJ1-4; TRBD1 is the table's D call and was not checked against the DNA. TRBV21-1 is a pseudogene. This CDR3 comprises 16 residues. The CDR3 sequence: CASSKGQAATNEKLFF. The CDR3 DNA follows: TGTGCCAGCAGCAAGGGACAGGCTGCAACTAATGAAAAACTGTTTTTT.

The chain recombines TRBV6-1 with TRBJ1-4, with D maybe TRBD1 (5 bases). Germline V gives CDR1 MNHNS, CDR2 SASEGT. The length of the CDR3 is 16 residues. V was trimmed by 4 bases and J by 0 bases, leaving 12 bases between them. CDR3 residues: CASSAGTHPTNEKLFF. DNA of the CDR3: TGTGCCAGCAGTGCCGGGACCCACCCAACTAATGAAAAACTGTTTTTT.

The rearrangement links TRBV14 to TRBJ2-1; possible D gene TRBD2, 6 bases. The CDR3 extends over 16 amino acids. Trimming cost V 4 bases and J 5 bases, with 18 bases left between them. The germline CDR1 and CDR2 sequences are SGHDN and FVKESK. The CDR3 loop is CASSLLEGALNNEQFF. In DNA, the CDR3 is TGTGCCAGCAGCCTCCTGGAGGGCGCCCTCAACAATGAGCAGTTCTTC.

V usage is TRBV30 and J usage is TRBJ2-3, with TRBD1 matching 11 bases. After removal of 3 bases from V and 2 bases from J, the junction contained 16 bases not matched to a gene. CDR3 length equals 19 residues. The V gene's germline CDR1 is GTSNPN and CDR2 SVGIG (reference sequence). The CDR3 region is CAWSGLSPDRGLTTDTQYF. CDR3 bases: TGTGCCTGGAGCGGTCTTTCTCCGGACAGGGGGCTTACCACAGATACGCAGTATTTT.

V gene TRBV5-8 combines with J gene TRBJ2-3, with D perhaps being TRBD1 or TRBD2 (5 bases each). The CDR3 has 14 amino acids. Trimming cost V 2 bases and J 2 bases, with 9 bases left between them. In germline, CDR1 is SGHTS, CDR2 YDEGEE. The CDR3 loop is CASSFTGLTDTQYF. The CDR3 nucleotides read TGTGCCAGCAGCTTTACAGGACTCACAGATACGCAGTATTTT.

This chain uses TRBV29-1 with TRBJ2-3, with a tentative D call TRBD1 (6 bases). The CDR3 is 14 amino acids. V was trimmed by 1 base and J by 1 base, leaving 9 bases between them. Germline-derived CDR1 and CDR2 are SQVTM and ANQGSEA. The CDR3 here is CSVEGRQGTDTQYF. The CDR3 nucleotides read TGCAGCGTTGAAGGGCGACAGGGCACAGATACGCAGTATTTT.

The rearrangement links TRBV18 to TRBJ2-2; D unclear. The CDR3 has 13 residues. Germline lookup yields CDR1 KGHSH and CDR2 LQKENI. The V gene lost 3 bases and the J gene lost 6 bases, with 8 bases spanning the gap. CDR3 amino acids: CASSPTSPGELFF. CDR3 nucleotides: TGTGCCAGCTCACCCACTTCTCCCGGGGAGCTGTTTTTT.

This clone occurred once. The gene calls are TRBV15 and TRBJ2-7; D ambiguous. Trimming left V 6 bases short and J 6 bases short, with 9 bases between. The CDR3 totals 11 residues. CDR1 is LNHNV, CDR2 YYDKDF, per germline (reference sequence). In DNA form, the CDR3 reads TGTGCCACCAGGAGTGAGCTCGAGCAGTACTTC. Translated: CATRSELEQYF.

The chain uses TRBV19 and TRBJ2-4, with D possibly being TRBD1 (6 bases). Trimming removed 2 bases from V and 15 bases from J, with 11 bases in between. The CDR3 runs to 11 residues. Germline CDR1 LNHDA, CDR2 SQIVND (reference sequence). The CDR3: CASSIKTGMYF. The CDR3 nucleotides read TGTGCCAGTAGTATAAAGACAGGAATGTACTTC.

V gene TRBV9 combines with J gene TRBJ1-1; perhaps TRBD1 as D (5 bases). The CDR3 consists of 14 residues. V lost 4 bases and J 11 bases, leaving 21 bases between the germline ends. The germline gives CDR1 SGDLS, CDR2 YYNGEE. The CDR3 region has the DNA TGTGCCAGCAGCACCTCAGCCGGGACGGGGAATGCTTTCTTT. Its translation is CASSTSAGTGNAFF.

The rearrangement joins TRBV28 to TRBJ1-1; D remains ambiguous. Germline V gene lookup returns CDR1 MDHEN and CDR2 SYDVKM. V was trimmed by 7 bases and J by 1 base, leaving 10 bases between them. This CDR3 comprises 13 residues. The CDR3 region has the DNA TGTGCCAGCATCAAATGGGAGAACACTGAAGCTTTCTTT. As protein: CASIKWENTEAFF.

The chain uses TRBV30 and TRBJ2-3; unclear D gene. Trimming stripped 4 bases from V and 5 bases from J, with 10 bases between. Germline V gene lookup returns CDR1 GTSNPN and CDR2 SVGIG (reference sequence). The CDR3 spans 12 residues. The CDR3 nucleotides are TGTGCCTGGAAGGGAATAGAAGATACGCAGTATTTT. This codes for CAWKGIEDTQYF.

The chain recombines TRBV7-2 with TRBJ2-1; unclear D gene. This CDR3 comprises 12 residues. V gave up 4 bases and J gave up 9 bases, with 10 bases separating them. The germline CDR1 and CDR2 sequences are SGHTA and FQGNSA. In DNA, the CDR3 is TGTGCCAGCAGCTCCGTACTGGGTGAGCAGTTCTTC. Residues: CASSSVLGEQFF.

The CDR3: CASRAAGETQYF. DNA for the CDR3: TGTGCCAGCAGGGCCGCCGGCGAGACCCAGTACTTC. The chain employs TRBV6-1 and TRBJ2-5; D gene ambiguous. The CDR3 spans 12 residues. The germline V and J ends were trimmed by 6 bases and 5 bases, with 10 bases remaining between them. Per germline, CDR1 MNHNS and CDR2 SASEGT.

The chain has TRBV7-9 and TRBJ2-5; the D gene is possibly TRBD2 (6 bases). V was clipped by 5 bases and J by 0 bases, with 19 bases between them. CDR1 and CDR2 from the germline V gene are SEHNR and FQNEAQ (reference sequence). This CDR3 is built from 17 residues. The CDR3 reads CASSLRGGSPYQETQYF. CDR3 sequence (DNA): TGTGCCAGCAGCCTGCGGGGAGGCAGTCCGTACCAAGAGACCCAGTACTTC.

The rearrangement links TRBV5-4 to TRBJ1-5; no clear D. Trimming shortened V by 3 bases and J by 3 bases, and 7 bases separated the two germline ends. The CDR3 is made up of 13 amino acids. Germline V gene data show CDR1 as SGHNT and CDR2 as YYREEE (reference sequence). CDR3 nucleotides: TGTGCCAGCAGCTCAGGCGTCAATCAGCCCCAGCATTTT. Its translation is CASSSGVNQPQHF.

The CDR3, as DNA: TGTGCCAGCAGCTTACGGGAGAGTAGCCTAACAGATACGCAGTATTTT. Amino acid sequence: CASSLRESSLTDTQYF. The chain links TRBV11-1 to TRBJ2-3, with TRBD2 as a possible D gene (6 bases). From germline, CDR1 is SGHAT and CDR2 FQDESV (reference sequence). This CDR3 is built from 16 residues. Trimming removed 2 bases at V and 3 bases at J, with 15 bases between.

This clone occurred a few times. The CDR3 loop reads CASSIRGEGQPQHF. The CDR3 DNA reads as TGTGCCAGTAGTATTCGTGGGGAAGGGCAGCCCCAGCATTTT. The rearrangement joins TRBV19 to TRBJ1-5; D gene unclear. V shed 3 bases and J shed 7 bases, with 13 bases lying between them. CDR1 is LNHDA, CDR2 SQIVND, per germline (reference sequence). The CDR3 runs 14 residues.

This chain links TRBV10-3 with TRBJ2-7; D assignment may be TRBD1 or TRBD2 (6 bases each). V was cut by 10 bases and J by 1 base, with 17 bases left in between. The germline gives CDR1 ENHRY, CDR2 SYGVKD. The CDR3 runs 14 residues. CDR3 region: CATAEGDKSYEQYF. The CDR3 coding sequence is TGTGCCACCGCGGAGGGGGATAAATCCTACGAGCAGTACTTC.

V and J are TRBV5-1 and TRBJ2-3; D is uncertain. CDR3 size: 11 residues. V lost 6 bases and J 0 bases, leaving 2 bases between the germline ends. Germline CDR1 and CDR2: SGHRS and YFSETQ. The CDR3: CASTSTDTQYF. In nucleotides, the CDR3 is TGCGCCAGCACTAGCACAGATACGCAGTATTTT. Drawing the rest from reference TRBV5-1 and TRBJ2-3, the complete variable domain is KAGVTQTPRYLIKTRGQQVTLSCSPISGHRSVSWYQQTPGQGLQFLFEYFSETQRNKGNFPGRFSGRQFSNSRSEMNVSTLELGDSALYLCASTSTDTQYFGPGTRLTVL.